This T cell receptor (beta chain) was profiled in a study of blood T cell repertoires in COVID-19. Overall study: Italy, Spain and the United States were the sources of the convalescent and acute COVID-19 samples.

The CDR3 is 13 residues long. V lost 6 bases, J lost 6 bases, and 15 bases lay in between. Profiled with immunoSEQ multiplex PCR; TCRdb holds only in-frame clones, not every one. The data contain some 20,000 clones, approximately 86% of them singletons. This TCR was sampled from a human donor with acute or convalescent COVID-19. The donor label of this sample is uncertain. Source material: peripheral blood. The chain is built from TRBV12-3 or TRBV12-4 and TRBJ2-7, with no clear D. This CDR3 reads CASRRDQVGEQYF. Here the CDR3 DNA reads TGTGCCAGCAGACGAGACCAGGTAGGCGAGCAGTACTTC.